This note documents a single T cell receptor (beta chain) sequence. The source of the sample is a study of blood T cell repertoires in COVID-19. Enrolled through a virtual design, the participants were between 18 and 89 years of age and came from about two dozen US areas. Method: immunoSEQ multiplex PCR; TCRdb's copy keeps in-frame clones and lacks some. The table lists about half a million clones, approximately 91% of them singletons. The CDR3 consists of 15 residues. The trim removed 4 bases at V and 4 bases at J, leaving 5 bases unmatched. Germline V lookup: CDR1 MNHEY, CDR2 SMNVEV (reference sequence).

The V call is TRBV27, the J call TRBJ2-1; 9 bases match TRBD1. Input material: PBMCs or T cells enriched from blood (not recorded which). This clonotype originated in a woman in her fifties or sixties who had recovered from COVID-19. The CDR3 is CASSSPGQGYNEQFF. CDR3 nucleotides: TGTGCCAGCAGTTCCCCGGGACAGGGTTACAATGAGCAGTTCTTC.